Reported below is one T cell receptor (beta chain). This sample was taken from a study of blood T cell repertoires in COVID-19. Study-wide context: Samples representing acute and convalescent COVID-19 were sourced from the United States, Italy and Spain. T cells, B-cell-depleted T cells, or PBMCs supplied cDNA or gDNA.

In the authors' workflow: Reference gene primer amplification yielded estimated nucleated cell counts. The protocol was immunoSEQ multiplex PCR, while the TCRdb copy is restricted to in-frame clones and leaves out a portion. The DNA was the basis for D and trimming; V, J and clone size are from that table. The sample consists of under 100,000 clones, around 80% of them appearing once. Sample: peripheral blood. This receptor was identified in a woman in her fifties or sixties with acute or convalescent COVID-19.

CDR3 DNA sequence: TGTGCCAGCAAATGGACCTCTGAGGGCTATGGCTACACCTTC. Translating gives CASKWTSEGYGYTF. V is TRBV6-5 and J is TRBJ1-2; D is unclear. This CDR3 is built from 14 residues. V lost 7 bases to trimming and J lost 4 bases, with 16 bases between them. CDR1 is MNHEY, CDR2 SVGAGI, per germline.